This section outlines one TCR beta chain sequence together with its context. The data were obtained in a study of control samples from healthy donors and cancer patients. The data were produced by immunoSEQ multiplex PCR, yet TCRdb's version contains in-frame clones alone and is incomplete. The table has roughly 130,000 clones, around 90% seen once; the top ten hold 2% to 2.5%. The receptor comes from a man aged 18 to 35 in good health. The source material was blood.

The CDR3 spells CASSLRRENNEQFF. For the CDR3, the DNA is TGCGCCAGCAGCTTGAGGAGGGAAAACAATGAGCAGTTCTTC. The rearrangement joins TRBV5-1 to TRBJ2-1, with a possible D match to TRBD2 (6 bases). V was cut by 1 base and J by 5 bases, with 10 bases left in between. The CDR3 is made up of 14 amino acids. Looked up from germline, CDR1 is SGHRS and CDR2 is YFSETQ.